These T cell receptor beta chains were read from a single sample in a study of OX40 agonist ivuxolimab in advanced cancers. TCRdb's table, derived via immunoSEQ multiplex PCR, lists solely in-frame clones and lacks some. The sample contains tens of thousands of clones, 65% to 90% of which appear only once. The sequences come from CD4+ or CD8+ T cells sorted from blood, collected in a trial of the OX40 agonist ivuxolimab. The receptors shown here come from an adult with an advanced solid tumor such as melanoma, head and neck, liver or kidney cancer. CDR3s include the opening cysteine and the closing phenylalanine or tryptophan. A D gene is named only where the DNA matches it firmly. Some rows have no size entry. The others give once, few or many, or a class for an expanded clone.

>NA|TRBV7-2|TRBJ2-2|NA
CASSPTSGVGGTGELFF
TGTGCCAGCAGCCCCACCTCAGGAGTGGGGGGCACCGGGGAGCTGTTTTTT
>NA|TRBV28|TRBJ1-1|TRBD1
CASSMTGESTEAFF
TGTGCCAGCAGTATGACAGGGGAGAGCACTGAAGCTTTCTTT
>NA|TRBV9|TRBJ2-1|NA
CASSTEGEQFF
TGTGCCAGCAGCACAGAGGGTGAGCAGTTCTTC
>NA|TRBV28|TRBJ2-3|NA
CASGTSILTDTQYF
TGTGCCAGCGGGACTTCCATACTCACAGATACGCAGTATTTT
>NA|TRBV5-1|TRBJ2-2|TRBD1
CASSPGQFLTGELFF
TGCGCCAGCAGCCCGGGACAGTTCTTAACCGGGGAGCTGTTTTTT
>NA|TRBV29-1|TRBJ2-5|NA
CSGGRETQYF
TGCAGCGGGGGGAGAGAGACCCAGTACTTC
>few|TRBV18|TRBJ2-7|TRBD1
CASSRGQGTEQYF
TGTGCCAGCTCACGTGGACAGGGGACCGAGCAGTACTTC
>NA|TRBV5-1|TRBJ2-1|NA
CASSLGGAGVYNEQFF
TGCGCCAGCAGCTTGGGGGGCGCTGGGGTTTACAATGAGCAGTTCTTC
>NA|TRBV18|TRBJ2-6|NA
CASSFTVAGANVLTF
TGTGCCAGCTCATTCACAGTCGCCGGGGCCAACGTCCTGACTTTC
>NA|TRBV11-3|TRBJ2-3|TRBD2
CASSSQGLAGDTQYF
TGTGCCAGCAGCTCCCAGGGACTAGCGGGGGATACGCAGTATTTT
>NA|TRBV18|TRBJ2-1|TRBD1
CASSSSGTDNEQFF
TGTGCCAGCTCATCATCCGGGACAGACAATGAGCAGTTCTTC
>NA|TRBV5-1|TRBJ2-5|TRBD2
CASSWGTSSETQYF
TGCGCCAGCAGCTGGGGGACTAGCTCAGAGACCCAGTACTTC
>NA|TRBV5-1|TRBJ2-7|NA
CASSLDRTNYEQYF
TGCGCCAGCAGCTTGGACAGGACAAACTACGAGCAGTACTTC
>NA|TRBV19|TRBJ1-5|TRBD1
CASSGSRDRFLQPQHF
TGTGCCAGTAGTGGGTCCCGGGACAGATTCTTGCAGCCCCAGCATTTT
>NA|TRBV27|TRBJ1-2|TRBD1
CASSPYNDRGRNGYTF
TGTGCCAGCAGCCCTTACAACGACAGGGGGCGAAATGGCTACACCTTC
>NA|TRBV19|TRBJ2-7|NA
CASSFDIRAYEQYF
TGTGCCAGTAGTTTTGACATTAGGGCCTACGAGCAGTACTTC
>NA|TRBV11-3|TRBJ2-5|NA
CASSLTYRETQYF
TGTGCCAGCAGCTTAACCTACCGGGAGACCCAGTACTTC
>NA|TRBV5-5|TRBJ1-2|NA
CASRRRGGEQAREGYTF
TGTGCCAGCAGACGACGGGGTGGAGAACAGGCAAGGGAGGGCTACACCTTC
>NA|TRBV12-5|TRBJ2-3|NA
CAGTSQDIGLSTDTQYF
TGTGCCGGGACTTCCCAAGACATCGGCCTGAGCACAGATACGCAGTATTTT
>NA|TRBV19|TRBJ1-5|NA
CASSRGTRTGNQPQHF
TGTGCCAGTAGTAGGGGGACCCGGACCGGCAATCAGCCCCAGCATTTT
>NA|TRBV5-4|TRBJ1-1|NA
CASSPLLGMDTEAFF
TGTGCCAGCAGCCCCCTTTTAGGGATGGACACTGAAGCTTTCTTT
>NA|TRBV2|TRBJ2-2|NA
CASIRGGNTGELFF
TGTGCCAGCATTAGGGGGGGCAACACCGGGGAGCTGTTTTTT
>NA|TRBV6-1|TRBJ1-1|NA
CASRDGDTEAFF
TGTGCCAGCCGGGACGGGGACACTGAAGCTTTCTTT
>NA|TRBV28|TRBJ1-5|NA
CASSSQGGGKWSQPQHF
TGTGCCAGCAGTAGTCAAGGGGGAGGGAAATGGAGTCAGCCCCAGCATTTT
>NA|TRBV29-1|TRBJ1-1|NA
CSGSIVENTEAFF
TGCAGCGGTAGTATCGTGGAGAACACTGAAGCTTTCTTT
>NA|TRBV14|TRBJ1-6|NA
CASSQDVGQINSPLHF
TGTGCCAGCAGCCAAGATGTGGGACAAATTAATTCACCCCTCCACTTT
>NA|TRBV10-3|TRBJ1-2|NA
CAISEINLNYGYTF
TGTGCCATCAGTGAGATTAACCTTAACTATGGCTACACCTTC
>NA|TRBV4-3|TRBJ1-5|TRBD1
CASSQQGGGQPQHF
TGCGCCAGCAGCCAACAGGGGGGAGGTCAGCCCCAGCATTTT
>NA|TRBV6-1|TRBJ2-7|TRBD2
CASRTSDYEQYF
TGTGCCAGCCGGACTAGCGACTACGAGCAGTACTTC
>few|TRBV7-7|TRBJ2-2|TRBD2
CASSPRLAGGTGELFF
TGTGCTAGCAGCCCTAGACTAGCGGGAGGGACCGGGGAGCTGTTTTTT
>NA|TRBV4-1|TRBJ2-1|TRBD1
CASSPRQGNEQFF
TGCGCCAGCAGCCCCAGACAGGGCAATGAGCAGTTCTTC
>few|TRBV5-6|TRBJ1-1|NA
CASSSLDLKNTEAFF
TGTGCCAGCAGCTCATTGGACCTGAAGAACACTGAAGCTTTCTTT
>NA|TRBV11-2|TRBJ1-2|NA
CASSLVAEEPGYGYTF
TGTGCCAGCAGCTTAGTGGCTGAAGAGCCTGGCTATGGCTACACCTTC
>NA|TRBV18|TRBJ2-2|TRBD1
CASSPWTGANTGELFF
TGTGCCAGCTCACCGTGGACAGGGGCGAACACCGGGGAGCTGTTTTTT
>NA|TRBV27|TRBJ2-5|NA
CASSLMGGLETQYF
TGTGCCAGCAGTTTAATGGGCGGGTTGGAGACCCAGTACTTC
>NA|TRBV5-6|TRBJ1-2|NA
CASSQGLGGYTF
TGTGCCAGCAGCCAGGGACTAGGGGGCTACACCTTC
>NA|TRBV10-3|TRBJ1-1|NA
CAITGGGTEAFF
TGTGCCATCACGGGGGGAGGCACTGAAGCTTTCTTT
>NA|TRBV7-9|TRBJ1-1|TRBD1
CASSLTGDTEAFF
TGTGCCAGCAGCTTAACAGGGGACACTGAAGCTTTCTTT
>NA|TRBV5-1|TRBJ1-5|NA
CASSLDSNQPQHF
TGCGCCAGCAGCTTGGATAGCAATCAGCCCCAGCATTTT
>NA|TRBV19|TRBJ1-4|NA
CASTQGRFNEKLFF
TGTGCCAGTACCCAGGGGAGGTTCAATGAAAAACTGTTTTTT
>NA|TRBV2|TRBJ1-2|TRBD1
CASSEDRGGYGYTF
TGTGCCAGCAGTGAAGACAGGGGTGGCTATGGCTACACCTTC
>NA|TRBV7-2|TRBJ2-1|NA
CASGISGYSYNEQFF
TGTGCCAGCGGAATTAGCGGCTACTCCTACAATGAGCAGTTCTTC